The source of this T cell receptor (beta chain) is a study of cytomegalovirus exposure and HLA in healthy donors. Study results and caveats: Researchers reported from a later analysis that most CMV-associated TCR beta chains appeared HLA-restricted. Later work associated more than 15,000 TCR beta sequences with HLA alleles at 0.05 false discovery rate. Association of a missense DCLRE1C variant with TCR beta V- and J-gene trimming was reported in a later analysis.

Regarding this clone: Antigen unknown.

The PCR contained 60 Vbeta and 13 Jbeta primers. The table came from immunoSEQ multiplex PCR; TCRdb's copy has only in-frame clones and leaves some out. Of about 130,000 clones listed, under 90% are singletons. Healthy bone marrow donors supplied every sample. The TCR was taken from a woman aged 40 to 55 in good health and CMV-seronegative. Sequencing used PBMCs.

CDR3 sequence: CASSPRGDIQETQYF. The CDR3 coding sequence is TGTGCCAGTAGTCCGCGGGGAGATATCCAAGAGACCCAGTACTTC. The V call is TRBV19, the J call TRBJ2-5; D possibly corresponds to TRBD2 (6 bases). The CDR3 is 15 residues long. Trimming stripped 5 bases from V and 1 base from J, with 14 bases between. Germline values: CDR1 LNHDA, CDR2 SQIVND (reference sequence).